These 9 T cell receptor beta chains came from one sample sequenced in a study of shared clonotypes between healthy human individuals. Assay: immunoSEQ multiplex PCR; the TCRdb copy retains only in-frame clones and omits some. The table shows some 2 million clones, with around 95% occurring only once. Sequenced material: naive CD4+ T cells sorted from blood. Subset described: CD45RA+ positively selected. Every receptor here comes from a man between 18 and 35 years old in good health.

The J gene is TRBJ2-2, the V gene TRBV9, with a weak D call TRBD1 (5 bases). CDR3 length equals 14 residues. Trimming shortened V by 0 bases and J by 4 bases, and 7 bases separated the two germline ends. Germline CDR1 and CDR2: SGDLS and YYNGEE. CDR3 sequence: CASSVGQTTGELFF. In DNA, the CDR3 is TGTGCCAGCAGCGTAGGACAGACCACCGGGGAGCTGTTTTTT.

The chain links TRBV9 to TRBJ2-5, with D perhaps TRBD2 (6 bases). CDR3 size: 16 residues. Germline lookup yields CDR1 SGDLS and CDR2 YYNGEE. V shed 3 bases and J shed 5 bases, with 20 bases lying between them. CDR3 protein: CASSDRDSPSRETQYF. The CDR3 DNA reads TGTGCCAGCAGCGACCGGGACTCACCCTCCCGGGAGACCCAGTACTTC.

V and J are TRBV28 and TRBJ2-5, with TRBD1 identical over 11 bases. The J segment lost 9 bases and the V segment lost 4 bases, leaving 7 bases of the junction unmatched. Germline loops: CDR1 MDHEN, CDR2 SYDVKM. The CDR3 runs 14 residues. The CDR3 is CASSYGQGAAAQYF. The CDR3 nucleotides read TGTGCCAGCAGTTATGGACAGGGGGCAGCGGCCCAGTACTTC.

CDR3 DNA: TGCGCCAGCAGCTTGGTCCGGGCGTTCGGGGAGCTGTTTTTT. Amino acids: CASSLVRAFGELFF. This chain joins TRBV5-1 and TRBJ2-2, with unresolved D. There are 14 residues in the CDR3. The germline V gene has CDR1 SGHRS and CDR2 YFSETQ. The V and J ends lost 0 bases and 7 bases respectively, with 10 bases between them.

In this sample, this clone turned up once. The J gene is TRBJ2-7, the V gene TRBV7-9; 8 bases fit TRBD1. V shed 5 bases, J shed 3 bases, and the junction held 9 bases outside the gene matches. Per the germline V gene, CDR1 is SEHNR and CDR2 is FQNEAQ (reference sequence). The CDR3 is 15 residues long. The CDR3 reads CASSPWTGNIYEQYF. Here the CDR3 DNA reads TGTGCCAGCAGCCCCTGGACAGGGAATATCTACGAGCAGTACTTC.

The gene calls are TRBV4-1 and TRBJ2-5; D is uncertain. CDR3 size: 16 residues. The germline gives CDR1 MGHRA, CDR2 YSYEKL. V lost 0 bases and J 1 base, leaving 12 bases between the germline ends. The CDR3 nucleotides read TGCGCCAGCAGCCAAGAATCCTACACCTTCCAAGAGACCCAGTACTTC. Amino acid sequence: CASSQESYTFQETQYF.

The rearrangement uses TRBV5-1 and TRBJ2-6, with a tentative D call TRBD1 (6 bases). V lost 4 bases and J 2 bases, leaving 13 bases between the germline ends. This CDR3 contains 16 residues. Germline V gene sequence: CDR1 SGHRS, CDR2 YFSETQ. The CDR3 DNA is TGCGCCAGCAGCCATGGACAGAACACTGGGGCCAACGTCCTGACTTTC. Amino acids: CASSHGQNTGANVLTF.

The J gene is TRBJ1-4, the V gene TRBV7-9; D is perhaps TRBD1 (5 bases). Trimming removed 6 bases from V and 0 bases from J, with 14 bases in between. Per the germline V gene, CDR1 is SEHNR and CDR2 is FQNEAQ (reference sequence). The CDR3 contains 16 residues. The CDR3 region is CASRPHGAATNEKLFF. The CDR3 bases are TGTGCCAGCAGACCCCACGGGGCGGCAACTAATGAAAAACTGTTTTTT.

The chain couples TRBV7-2 to TRBJ2-2; weak D call: TRBD2 (6 bases). Germline CDR1 is SGHTA and CDR2 is FQGNSA. V lost 5 bases and J 1 base, leaving 8 bases between the germline ends. CDR3 length equals 14 residues. CDR3 residues: CASSISGNTGELFF. The CDR3 region has the DNA TGTGCCAGCAGCATTAGCGGGAACACCGGGGAGCTGTTTTTT.